The entry below gives a single TCR beta chain sequence along with its context. The record originates from a study of T cell changes during pregnancy in multiple sclerosis. The ends lost 2 bases at V and 9 bases at J; junction bases unmatched: 9. The germline V gene encodes CDR1 KGHSH and CDR2 LQKENI. The CDR3 is made up of 15 amino acids. Repertoires were generated with immunoSEQ multiplex PCR, while TCRdb's copy carries only in-frame clones and drops some. In the table there are under 80,000 clones, about nine tenths of which are singletons. The clonotype was recovered from a female donor with multiple sclerosis, enrolled in a pregnancy study. The sample here was CD4+ T cells from peripheral blood mononuclear cells, taken in the second trimester of pregnancy. The gene calls are TRBV18 and TRBJ2-1, with TRBD2 matching over 8 bases. As DNA, the CDR3 is TGTGCCAGCTCACCAGCAGCGGGGGCCACCGGTGAGCAGTTCTTC. Translation: CASSPAAGATGEQFF.